A single sample gave rise to the 9 T cell receptor beta chains below, sequenced in a study of CD8 T cells in ankylosing spondylitis. Notes on the study in general: About 8 highly homologous variants made up a TCR beta motif that seemed to typify ankylosing spondylitis blood.

TCRdb re-analysed the 5' RACE reads in MiXCR, keeping a single row per CDR3 protein. Of approximately 400,000 distinct CDR3 sequences in the sample, roughly 26% were seen once. Which antigens these TCRs recognize remains unknown. Material: blood, either unsorted or a sorted T cell fraction (not recorded which). The receptors stem from a male donor with ankylosing spondylitis.

The chain is built from TRBV2 and TRBJ2-1, with a possible D match to TRBD2 (6 bases). Germline CDR1 reads SNHLY; CDR2 reads FYNNEI. This CDR3 is 12 amino acids long. The germline V and J ends were trimmed by 6 bases and 9 bases, with 12 bases remaining between them. The CDR3 here is CASSGAGPEQFF. In nucleotides, the CDR3 is TGTGCCAGCAGCGGGGCGGGGCCTGAGCAGTTCTTC. Complete variable domain (other parts from reference TRBV2 and TRBJ2-1): EPEVTQTPSHQVTQMGQEVILRCVPISNHLYFYWYRQILGQKVEFLVSFYNNEISEKSEIFDDQFSVERPDGSNFTLKIRSTKLEDSAMYFCASSGAGPEQFFGPGTRLTVL.

This clonotype was found many times. This chain uses TRBV27 with TRBJ2-1; 10 bases fit TRBD2. Germline V lookup: CDR1 MNHEY, CDR2 SMNVEV (reference sequence). J was trimmed by 9 bases and V by 2 bases; bases with no gene match: 7. The CDR3 consists of 15 residues. CDR3 protein: CASSLGLAGVSEQFF. For the CDR3, the DNA is TGTGCCAGCAGTTTAGGTCTAGCGGGAGTAAGTGAGCAGTTCTTC.

The chain has TRBV11-2 and TRBJ2-7, with 13 nucleotides matching TRBD2. This CDR3 is built from 20 residues. Losses at the gene ends were 3 bases for V and 0 bases for J; bases not matched to a gene: 14. The V gene's germline CDR1 is SGHAT and CDR2 FQNNGV. The CDR3 region has the DNA TGTGCCAGCAGCTTGAATCCCGGAGGACTAGCGGGAGAGAGCTCCTACGAGCAGTACTTC. This sequence encodes CASSLNPGGLAGESSYEQYF.

V gene TRBV6-1 combines with J gene TRBJ2-5; the D is unclear. The CDR3 extends over 13 amino acids. Germline loops: CDR1 MNHNS, CDR2 SASEGT. The V end was cut by 5 bases, the J end by 5 bases, with 12 bases between. The CDR3 nucleotides are TGTGCCAGCAGTAAGGCCGCCCGTGAGACCCAGTACTTC. Protein product: CASSKAARETQYF.

The rearrangement links TRBV7-9 to TRBJ2-1; D tentatively fits TRBD1 or TRBD2 (6 bases each). V was cut by 5 bases and J by 2 bases, with 19 bases left in between. Germline CDR1 reads SEHNR; CDR2 reads FQNEAQ (reference sequence). The CDR3 runs to 17 residues. Here the CDR3 DNA reads TGTGCCAGCAGCCTAAGTAGGGGGGTAAGTCCCTACAATGAGCAGTTCTTC. Protein sequence: CASSLSRGVSPYNEQFF.

This clonotype has only a few counts. V and J are TRBV20-1 and TRBJ1-1; TRBD1 aligns across 8 bases. Germline V gives CDR1 DFQATT, CDR2 SNEGSKA (reference sequence). The trim removed 3 bases at V and 5 bases at J, leaving 11 bases unmatched. The CDR3 length is 15 residues. Here the CDR3 DNA reads TGCAGTGCTAGGAACCCAGGGGGCTTGATTACTGAAGCTTTCTTT. It specifies CSARNPGGLITEAFF.

The chain links TRBV3-1 to TRBJ2-5, with 9 bases matching TRBD2. CDR3 size: 17 residues. CDR1 and CDR2 from the germline V gene are LGHDT and YNNKEL (reference sequence). J was trimmed by 7 bases and V by 4 bases; bases with no gene match: 16. CDR3 DNA sequence: TGTGCCAGCAGCCGACTAGAGGAATTGGCGGGAGGGAGGACCCAGTACTTC. Its protein product is CASSRLEELAGGRTQYF.

This sequence joins TRBV5-4 and TRBJ2-5; D possibly matches TRBD1 or TRBD2 (6 bases each). The CDR3 totals 14 residues. V lost 4 bases, J lost 9 bases, and 19 bases lay in between. CDR1 is SGHNT and CDR2 is YYREEE in the germline V gene (reference sequence). CDR3 protein: CASSGGTIEVAQYF. CDR3 DNA: TGTGCCAGCAGCGGCGGGACAATTGAAGTCGCCCAGTACTTC.

The chain is built from TRBV20-1 and TRBJ2-1; 10 bases fit TRBD2. Losses at the gene ends were 1 base for V and 2 bases for J; bases not matched to a gene: 8. CDR1 is DFQATT and CDR2 is SNEGSKA in the germline V gene (reference sequence). CDR3 length: 17 residues. The CDR3 DNA follows: TGCAGTGCTAGAGGCGCTAGCGGGAGCCGGGCCTACAATGAGCAGTTCTTC. Its protein product is CSARGASGSRAYNEQFF.